These 20 T cell receptor beta chains originate from one sample sequenced in a study of cytomegalovirus exposure and HLA in healthy donors. PCR used 60 Vbeta primers and 13 Jbeta primers. Repertoires were generated with immunoSEQ multiplex PCR, while TCRdb's copy carries only in-frame clones and drops some. The profile shows around 200,000 clones, about 81% of them singletons. Sequencing used PBMCs. Every receptor here comes from a young woman in good health and CMV-seronegative.

V gene TRBV7-8 combines with J gene TRBJ1-1, with D possibly matching TRBD1 (6 bases). The germline V gene has CDR1 SGHVS and CDR2 FQNEAQ. CDR3 size: 14 residues. V was shortened by 5 bases and J by 1 base, with 11 bases between the two germline ends. CDR3 DNA: TGTGCCAGCAGCCCAATACAGGGGAACACTGAAGCTTTCTTT. Encoded protein: CASSPIQGNTEAFF.

V gene TRBV28 combines with J gene TRBJ2-7, with 9 bases fitting TRBD1. Germline values: CDR1 MDHEN, CDR2 SYDVKM. The CDR3 is 14 residues long. With 8 bases clipped from V and 3 bases from J, the junction kept 8 bases outside the gene matches. CDR3 residues: CASRKQGAGYEQYF. The CDR3 bases are TGTGCCAGCCGAAAACAGGGGGCGGGCTACGAGCAGTACTTC.

The chain uses TRBV30 and TRBJ1-1; D remains unclear. Deletions cut 4 bases from V and 3 bases from J, with 6 bases between. CDR3 length: 11 residues. Germline V gene data show CDR1 as GTSNPN and CDR2 as SVGIG (reference sequence). The CDR3 is CAWTAYTEAFF. The CDR3 DNA follows: TGTGCCTGGACCGCGTACACTGAAGCTTTCTTT.

This chain joins TRBV7-9 and TRBJ2-6, with a tentative D call TRBD2 (5 bases). CDR1 is SEHNR, CDR2 FQNEAQ, per germline (reference sequence). The germline V and J ends were trimmed by 2 bases and 4 bases, with 12 bases remaining between them. The CDR3 contains 16 residues. The CDR3 is CASSLSEGAGANVLTF. The CDR3 bases are TGTGCCAGCAGCTTAAGCGAGGGCGCCGGGGCCAACGTCCTGACTTTC.

The rearrangement links TRBV27 to TRBJ2-3, with 8 bases matching TRBD2. The V and J ends lost 8 bases and 3 bases, in that order; junction bases with no gene match: 16. The CDR3 runs to 17 residues. CDR1 and CDR2 from the germline V gene are MNHEY and SMNVEV (reference sequence). CDR3 in DNA: TGTGCCAGCGCTCCCCTCCTTTCGGGGGGGGCTACAGATACGCAGTATTTT. It specifies CASAPLLSGGATDTQYF.

CDR3 DNA sequence: TGCGCCAGCAGCGGAGGGGGGACTACCGTCAATGAGCAGTTCTTC. This translates into CASSGGGTTVNEQFF. This sequence joins TRBV4-1 and TRBJ2-1, with D possibly TRBD2 on 7 matching bases. The germline V and J ends were trimmed by 5 bases and 6 bases, with 17 bases remaining between them. Per germline, CDR1 MGHRA and CDR2 YSYEKL. CDR3 length: 15 residues.

This clone has just one count. J is TRBJ2-7 and V is TRBV5-4; D might be TRBD1 (5 bases). V shed 1 base and J shed 0 bases, with 8 bases lying between them. This CDR3 region has 14 residues. In germline, CDR1 is SGHNT, CDR2 YYREEE (reference sequence). DNA of the CDR3: TGTGCCAGCAGCTTGAGTCAGGGCTCCTACGAGCAGTACTTC. Amino acid sequence: CASSLSQGSYEQYF.

J is TRBJ2-7 and V is TRBV5-6; D is undetermined. In germline, CDR1 is SGHDT, CDR2 YYEEEE. The length of the CDR3 is 13 residues. The V and J ends lost 1 base and 0 bases respectively, with 5 bases between them. CDR3 sequence: CASSLRGSYEQYF. The CDR3 bases are TGTGCCAGCAGCTTGAGAGGCTCCTACGAGCAGTACTTC.

This clone showed up just once. The chain has TRBV5-1 and TRBJ2-3; possibly TRBD2 for D (5 bases). The CDR3 runs 16 residues. Germline CDR1 reads SGHRS; CDR2 reads YFSETQ. V lost 4 bases to trimming and J lost 0 bases, with 15 bases between them. The CDR3 spells CASSLKRPASTDTQYF. CDR3 DNA sequence: TGCGCCAGCAGCCTTAAGCGGCCTGCTAGCACAGATACGCAGTATTTT.

V and J are TRBV7-9 and TRBJ1-6; perhaps TRBD1 as D (6 bases). CDR3 size: 17 residues. Per germline, CDR1 SEHNR and CDR2 FQNEAQ (reference sequence). The V and J ends lost 2 bases and 8 bases respectively, with 19 bases between them. The CDR3 sequence: CASSLSQAGARHSPLHF. The CDR3 coding sequence is TGTGCCAGCAGCTTAAGTCAAGCGGGGGCTCGGCATTCACCCCTCCACTTT.

The chain recombines TRBV7-9 with TRBJ2-1; a weak D match, TRBD1 (5 bases). V lost 3 bases to trimming and J lost 1 base, with 19 bases between them. Germline CDR1 is SEHNR and CDR2 is FQNEAQ (reference sequence). CDR3 size: 18 residues. This chain's CDR3 is CASSFGVPGLSSYNEQFF. The CDR3 coding sequence is TGTGCCAGCAGCTTTGGTGTCCCAGGGCTCTCGTCCTACAATGAGCAGTTCTTC.

The CDR3 DNA is TGTGCCAGCAGCCTTGGACCGGGATCACCCCTCCACTTT. It translates to CASSLGPGSPLHF. The chain is built from TRBV16 and TRBJ1-6; D is unclear. The CDR3 is 13 residues long. With 4 bases removed from V and 10 bases from J, the gap between germline ends came to 11 bases. Per germline, CDR1 KGHSY and CDR2 FQNENV.

The V gene is TRBV4-1, the J gene TRBJ1-2; D is uncertain. Trimming pared 0 bases from V and 6 bases from J, leaving 14 bases between. Germline V gives CDR1 MGHRA, CDR2 YSYEKL. This CDR3 has 15 amino acids. The CDR3 sequence is CASSQEYQVLDGYTF. Written as DNA, the CDR3 is TGCGCCAGCAGCCAAGAATATCAGGTACTCGATGGCTACACCTTC.

The rearrangement uses TRBV2 and TRBJ1-5; D remains unclear. V was trimmed by 2 bases and J by 0 bases, leaving 5 bases between them. This CDR3 comprises 14 residues. Germline CDR1 SNHLY, CDR2 FYNNEI. The CDR3 here is CASSEFVSNQPQHF. The CDR3 nucleotides are TGTGCCAGCAGTGAATTCGTTAGCAATCAGCCCCAGCATTTT. Full variable domain (missing parts from reference TRBV2 and TRBJ1-5): EPEVTQTPSHQVTQMGQEVILRCVPISNHLYFYWYRQILGQKVEFLVSFYNNEISEKSEIFDDQFSVERPDGSNFTLKIRSTKLEDSAMYFCASSEFVSNQPQHFGDGTRLSIL.

The V call is TRBV28, the J call TRBJ1-5; the match to TRBD1 covers 8 bases. CDR1 MDHEN and CDR2 SYDVKM come from the germline V gene. The J segment lost 6 bases and the V segment lost 5 bases, leaving 9 bases of the junction unmatched. This CDR3 spans 15 amino acids. In DNA, the CDR3 is TGTGCCAGCAGTCGGAGCAGGGGGCCGGTTCAGCCCCAGCATTTT. Its translation: CASSRSRGPVQPQHF.

The rearrangement links TRBV30 to TRBJ2-2; 10 positions match TRBD2. CDR3 length equals 15 residues. Losses at the gene ends were 3 bases for V and 2 bases for J; bases not matched to a gene: 3. Germline V gene sequence: CDR1 GTSNPN, CDR2 SVGIG (reference sequence). In nucleotides, the CDR3 is TGTGCCTGGAGAGGACTAGCGGTAAACACCGGGGAGCTGTTTTTT. Residues: CAWRGLAVNTGELFF.

This clone was detected only once. The gene calls are TRBV20-1 and TRBJ2-5; the D is unclear. There are 11 residues in the CDR3. The V end was cut by 4 bases, the J end by 5 bases, with 8 bases between. Germline values: CDR1 DFQATT, CDR2 SNEGSKA (reference sequence). CDR3 in DNA: TGCAGTGCTAATCCTATGGAGACCCAGTACTTC. It encodes CSANPMETQYF.

This chain uses TRBV6-6 with TRBJ1-2; D is uncertain. The CDR3 length is 14 residues. The V and J ends lost 2 bases and 2 bases respectively, with 9 bases between them. Germline V gives CDR1 MNHNY, CDR2 SVGAGI (reference sequence). CDR3 region: CASSYREINYGYTF. The CDR3 DNA is TGTGCCAGCAGTTACAGAGAGATAAACTATGGCTACACCTTC.

This rearrangement joins TRBV28 to TRBJ1-1; D is perhaps TRBD1 (5 bases). Germline lookup yields CDR1 MDHEN and CDR2 SYDVKM. The V and J ends lost 5 bases and 1 base respectively, with 14 bases between them. The CDR3 runs to 15 residues. Written as DNA, the CDR3 is TGTGCCAGCAGTGGAGCAGGGATTGGGAACACTGAAGCTTTCTTT. Translated, it gives CASSGAGIGNTEAFF.

The chain links TRBV29-1 to TRBJ2-7; tentatively, D is TRBD2 (7 bases). Per germline, CDR1 SQVTM and CDR2 ANQGSEA. Between the trimmed V and J ends, which lost 7 bases and 5 bases, there was a span of 18 bases. This CDR3 is 13 amino acids long. DNA for the CDR3: TGCAGCGCCGGGGGGCAGAATGACCACGAGCAGTACTTC. Amino acid sequence: CSAGGQNDHEQYF.